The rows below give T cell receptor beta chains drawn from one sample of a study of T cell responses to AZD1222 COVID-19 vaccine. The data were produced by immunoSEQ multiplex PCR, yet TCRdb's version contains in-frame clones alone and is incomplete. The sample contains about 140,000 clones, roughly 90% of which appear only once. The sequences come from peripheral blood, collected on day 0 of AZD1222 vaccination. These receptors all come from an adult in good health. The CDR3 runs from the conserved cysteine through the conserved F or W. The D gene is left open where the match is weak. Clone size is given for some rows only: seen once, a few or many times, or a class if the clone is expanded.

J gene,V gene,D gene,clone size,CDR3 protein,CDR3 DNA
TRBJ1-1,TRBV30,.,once,CAWGAEGAFF,TGTGCCTGGGGGGCGGAGGGGGCTTTCTTT
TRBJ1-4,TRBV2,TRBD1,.,CASSEAPTGAEKLFF,TGTGCCAGCAGTGAAGCTCCGACAGGGGCTGAAAAACTGTTTTTT
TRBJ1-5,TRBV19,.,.,CASSDVPNSNQPQHF,TGTGCCAGTAGTGATGTCCCCAATAGCAATCAGCCCCAGCATTTT
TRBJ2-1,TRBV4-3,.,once,CASSHGPGLNEQFF,TGCGCCAGCAGCCACGGGCCGGGCCTCAATGAGCAGTTCTTC
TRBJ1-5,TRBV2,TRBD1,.,CASRGTVNQPQHF,TGTGCCAGCAGAGGGACAGTAAATCAGCCCCAGCATTTT
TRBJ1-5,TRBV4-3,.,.,CASSQDYRDSNQPQHF,TGCGCCAGCAGCCAAGATTATCGCGATAGCAATCAGCCCCAGCATTTT
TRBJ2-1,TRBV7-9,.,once,CASSLTGSRNEQFF,TGTGCCAGCAGCCTCACCGGGAGCCGCAATGAGCAGTTCTTC
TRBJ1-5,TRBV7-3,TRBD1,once,CASSTGEGQPQHF,TGTGCCAGCAGTACAGGGGAAGGCCAGCCCCAGCATTTT
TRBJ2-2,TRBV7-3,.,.,CASSFPRSGELFF,TGTGCCAGCAGCTTTCCCAGGTCCGGGGAGCTGTTTTTT
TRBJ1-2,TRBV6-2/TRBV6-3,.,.,CASSYVANYGYTF,TGTGCCAGCAGTTACGTAGCAAACTATGGCTACACCTTC
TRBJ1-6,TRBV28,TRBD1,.,CAERQGLNSPLHF,TGTGCTGAGCGACAGGGACTAAATTCACCCCTCCACTTT
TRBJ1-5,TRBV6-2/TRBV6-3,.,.,CASSYFDGEGRQPQHF,TGTGCCAGCAGTTACTTCGATGGGGAGGGACGTCAGCCCCAGCATTTT
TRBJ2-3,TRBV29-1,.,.,CSVPRSTNTQYF,TGCAGCGTTCCCAGGAGCACAAATACGCAGTATTTT
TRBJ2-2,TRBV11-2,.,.,CASSLYPGQNTGELFF,TGTGCCAGCAGCTTATATCCGGGACAAAACACCGGGGAGCTGTTTTTT
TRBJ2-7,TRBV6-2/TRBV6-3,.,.,CASSFDRDTYEQYF,TGTGCCAGCAGTTTTGACCGGGACACCTACGAGCAGTACTTC
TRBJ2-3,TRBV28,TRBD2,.,CASSFSSGLETDTQYF,TGTGCCAGCAGTTTTTCTTCCGGACTAGAAACAGATACGCAGTATTTT
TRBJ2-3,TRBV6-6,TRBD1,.,CASSVRDRGRDTQYF,TGTGCCAGCAGTGTCCGGGACAGGGGGCGGGATACGCAGTATTTT
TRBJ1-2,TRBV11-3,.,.,CASGLGAAFYGYTF,TGTGCCAGCGGCCTGGGGGCCGCCTTCTATGGCTACACCTTC
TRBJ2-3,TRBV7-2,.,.,CASSRRGGTQYF,TGTGCCAGCAGCCGGCGGGGTGGGACGCAGTATTTT
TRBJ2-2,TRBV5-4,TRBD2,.,CASSTSSGRALGELFF,TGTGCCAGCAGCACCTCTAGCGGGAGGGCCCTCGGGGAGCTGTTTTTT
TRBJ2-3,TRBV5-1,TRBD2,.,CASSLSGLAHRTDTQYF,TGCGCCAGCAGCTTGTCCGGACTAGCGCATCGCACAGATACGCAGTATTTT
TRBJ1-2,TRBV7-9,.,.,CASSMLSRDGQGYTF,TGTGCCAGCAGCATGCTGTCCCGGGACGGCCAGGGCTACACCTTC
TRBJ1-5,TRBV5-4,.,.,CASSSSGDQPQHF,TGTGCCAGCAGCTCCTCAGGGGATCAGCCCCAGCATTTT
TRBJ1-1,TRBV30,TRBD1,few,CAWSPRRTGSPGAFF,TGTGCCTGGAGTCCAAGGAGGACAGGGTCCCCAGGAGCTTTCTTT
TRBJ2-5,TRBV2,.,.,CASTRGGQETQYF,TGTGCCAGCACGAGAGGGGGCCAAGAGACCCAGTACTTC
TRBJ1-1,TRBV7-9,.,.,CASSFGANTEAFF,TGTGCCAGCAGCTTCGGGGCTAACACTGAAGCTTTCTTT
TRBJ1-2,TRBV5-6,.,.,CASSLWRGGGYTF,TGTGCCAGCAGCTTATGGAGGGGAGGTGGCTACACCTTC
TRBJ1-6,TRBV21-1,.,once,CASKTSGSYNSPLHF,TGTGCCAGCAAAACCTCGGGGTCCTATAATTCACCCCTCCACTTT
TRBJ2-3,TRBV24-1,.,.,CATSGVPLWGTVSQYF,TGTGCCACCAGTGGTGTTCCTCTATGGGGCACAGTCTCGCAGTATTTT
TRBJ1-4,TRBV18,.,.,CASSPGPPGEKLFF,TGTGCCAGCTCCCCAGGCCCCCCGGGAGAAAAACTGTTTTTT
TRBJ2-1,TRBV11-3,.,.,CASSPQGITYNEQFF,TGTGCCAGCAGCCCTCAGGGGATCACCTACAATGAGCAGTTCTTC
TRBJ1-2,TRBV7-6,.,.,CASSLGGVRNYGYTF,TGTGCCAGCAGCTTGGGGGGCGTTCGTAACTATGGCTACACCTTC
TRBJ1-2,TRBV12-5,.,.,CASGNRLLGYTF,TGTGCTAGTGGAAACCGTCTCCTGGGCTACACCTTC
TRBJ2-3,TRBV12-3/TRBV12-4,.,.,CASSLMVTQYF,TGTGCCAGCAGTTTGATGGTAACGCAGTATTTT
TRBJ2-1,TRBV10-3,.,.,CAISESAFPHEQFF,TGTGCCATCAGTGAGTCGGCCTTCCCTCATGAGCAGTTCTTC
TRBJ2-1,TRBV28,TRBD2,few,CASSPGTSGNEQFF,TGTGCCAGCAGTCCCGGGACTAGCGGCAATGAGCAGTTCTTC
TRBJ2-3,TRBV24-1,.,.,CATSGSATDTQYF,TGTGCCACCAGCGGGAGCGCGACAGATACGCAGTATTTT
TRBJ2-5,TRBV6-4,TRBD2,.,CADKRWEGEETQYF,TGTGCCGATAAAAGGTGGGAGGGAGAAGAGACCCAGTACTTC
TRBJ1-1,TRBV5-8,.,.,CASTLSWARNTEAFF,TGTGCCAGCACCCTGTCTTGGGCGAGGAACACTGAAGCTTTCTTT
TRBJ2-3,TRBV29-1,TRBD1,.,CSGGQGTDTQYF,TGCAGCGGGGGACAGGGCACAGATACGCAGTATTTT
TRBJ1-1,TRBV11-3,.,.,CASSGPRDTYEAFF,TGTGCCAGCAGCGGACCCCGGGACACCTATGAAGCTTTCTTT